A selection of T cell receptor beta chains follows, all from one sample in a study of blood T cell repertoires in COVID-19. Clones were sequenced by immunoSEQ multiplex PCR, and TCRdb holds only the in-frame ones, with some missing. The repertoire holds some 200,000 clones, with about 80% as singletons. The sequenced material came from peripheral blood. All receptors derive from a woman in her thirties who had recovered from COVID-19. The CDR3 runs from the conserved cysteine through the conserved F or W. D genes are given only for firm matches. Size values are once, few and many counts, or a class for expanded clones, and some rows have none.

V gene: TRBV28
D gene: -
clone size: -
CDR3 length: 14
J gene: TRBJ1-2
CDR3 protein: CASSSVSGYYGYTF
CDR3 DNA: TGTGCCAGCAGTTCCGTGTCCGGGTACTATGGCTACACCTTC

V gene: TRBV5-1
D gene: TRBD1
clone size: -
CDR3 length: 14
J gene: TRBJ2-1
CDR3 protein: CASSYWTGDNEQFF
CDR3 DNA: TGCGCCAGCAGCTACTGGACAGGGGACAATGAGCAGTTCTTC

V gene: TRBV13
D gene: TRBD2
clone size: few
CDR3 length: 18
J gene: TRBJ2-1
CDR3 protein: CASTIRRLAGYRITEQFF
CDR3 DNA: TGTGCCAGCACCATTCGAAGGCTAGCGGGATACCGAATCACTGAGCAGTTCTTC

V gene: TRBV28
D gene: -
clone size: -
CDR3 length: 17
J gene: TRBJ1-6
CDR3 protein: CASSLWSGALSNSPLHF
CDR3 DNA: TGTGCCAGCAGTTTGTGGTCAGGGGCCCTTTCAAATTCACCCCTCCACTTT

V gene: TRBV19
D gene: -
clone size: -
CDR3 length: 14
J gene: TRBJ1-4
CDR3 protein: CASKEDKPNEKLFF
CDR3 DNA: TGTGCCAGTAAAGAGGACAAGCCAAATGAAAAACTGTTTTTT

V gene: TRBV13
D gene: -
clone size: once
CDR3 length: 16
J gene: TRBJ2-5
CDR3 protein: CASSQRAGSWEETQYF
CDR3 DNA: TGTGCCAGCAGCCAACGGGCGGGGAGTTGGGAAGAGACCCAGTACTTC

V gene: TRBV10-3
D gene: -
clone size: -
CDR3 length: 13
J gene: TRBJ1-2
CDR3 protein: CAISESAYYGYTF
CDR3 DNA: TGTGCCATCAGTGAGTCGGCTTACTATGGCTACACCTTC

V gene: TRBV27
D gene: -
clone size: -
CDR3 length: 15
J gene: TRBJ1-5
CDR3 protein: CASSPGGLSNQPQHF
CDR3 DNA: TGTGCCAGCAGCCCCGGCGGGTTAAGCAATCAGCCCCAGCATTTT

V gene: TRBV5-1
D gene: -
clone size: -
CDR3 length: 13
J gene: TRBJ1-1
CDR3 protein: CASSLAGDTEAFF
CDR3 DNA: TGCGCCAGCAGCCTCGCAGGGGATACTGAAGCTTTCTTT

V gene: TRBV7-6
D gene: TRBD1
clone size: once
CDR3 length: 15
J gene: TRBJ2-2
CDR3 protein: CASSLARGQPGELFF
CDR3 DNA: TGTGCCAGCAGCTTAGCCAGGGGGCAGCCCGGGGAGCTGTTTTTT

V gene: TRBV6-1
D gene: -
clone size: -
CDR3 length: 15
J gene: TRBJ1-4
CDR3 protein: CASSEVGGSNEKLFF
CDR3 DNA: TGTGCCAGCAGTGAAGTCGGAGGGAGTAATGAAAAACTGTTTTTT

V gene: TRBV19
D gene: TRBD1
clone size: -
CDR3 length: 13
J gene: TRBJ1-5
CDR3 protein: CASPQGGNQPQHF
CDR3 DNA: TGTGCCAGCCCACAGGGGGGCAATCAGCCCCAGCATTTT

V gene: TRBV5-1
D gene: TRBD2
clone size: -
CDR3 length: 20
J gene: TRBJ2-5
CDR3 protein: CASSLVGGAGGPQVQETQYF
CDR3 DNA: TGCGCCAGCAGCTTGGTAGGCGGGGCGGGAGGGCCGCAGGTCCAAGAGACCCAGTACTTC

V gene: TRBV27
D gene: -
clone size: few
CDR3 length: 13
J gene: TRBJ1-1
CDR3 protein: CASSWGLDTEAFF
CDR3 DNA: TGTGCCAGCAGTTGGGGGCTAGACACTGAAGCTTTCTTT

V gene: TRBV9
D gene: TRBD2
clone size: -
CDR3 length: 14
J gene: TRBJ2-7
CDR3 protein: CASSPGTSDYEQYF
CDR3 DNA: TGTGCCAGCAGTCCCGGAACTAGCGACTACGAGCAGTACTTC

V gene: TRBV5-1
D gene: TRBD1
clone size: -
CDR3 length: 15
J gene: TRBJ2-1
CDR3 protein: CASSLYGTDDNEQFF
CDR3 DNA: TGCGCCAGCAGCTTGTACGGGACAGATGACAATGAGCAGTTCTTC

V gene: TRBV28
D gene: TRBD1
clone size: -
CDR3 length: 13
J gene: TRBJ2-3
CDR3 protein: CASSPNDRVVQYF
CDR3 DNA: TGTGCCAGCAGTCCAAACGACAGGGTTGTGCAGTATTTT

V gene: TRBV9
D gene: TRBD2
clone size: -
CDR3 length: 15
J gene: TRBJ2-4
CDR3 protein: CASSPRSGTSGVLYF
CDR3 DNA: TGTGCCAGCAGCCCGAGATCAGGGACTAGCGGCGTCCTGTACTTC

V gene: TRBV5-1
D gene: -
clone size: -
CDR3 length: 13
J gene: TRBJ2-7
CDR3 protein: CASSLRQDYEQYF
CDR3 DNA: TGCGCCAGCAGCTTGCGCCAGGACTACGAGCAGTACTTC

V gene: TRBV7-2
D gene: -
clone size: -
CDR3 length: 18
J gene: TRBJ2-7
CDR3 protein: CASSPRRMEETRLHEQYF
CDR3 DNA: TGTGCCAGCAGCCCCCGGCGGATGGAGGAAACGCGGCTCCACGAGCAGTACTTC

V gene: TRBV15
D gene: -
clone size: -
CDR3 length: 16
J gene: TRBJ2-7
CDR3 protein: CATSRVKGLPSYEQYF
CDR3 DNA: TGTGCCACCAGCAGAGTAAAAGGACTCCCCTCCTACGAGCAGTACTTC

V gene: TRBV9
D gene: -
clone size: -
CDR3 length: 15
J gene: TRBJ1-2
CDR3 protein: CASSVVEGSNYGYTF
CDR3 DNA: TGTGCCAGCAGCGTAGTAGAGGGATCGAACTATGGCTACACCTTC